One sample yielded the 14 T cell receptor beta chains listed below, sequenced in a study of cytomegalovirus exposure and HLA in healthy donors. This PCR relied on a set of 60 Vbeta primers and 13 Jbeta primers. Data came from immunoSEQ multiplex PCR; TCRdb stores just in-frame clones and leaves some out. The sample table includes under 95,000 clones. The sequencing sample was made of PBMCs. The origin of the receptors is a man aged 45-65 years in good health and CMV-seronegative.

The chain links TRBV5-1 to TRBJ1-2, with 11 bases aligning to TRBD1. CDR3 length equals 15 residues. The J segment lost 4 bases and the V segment lost 0 bases, leaving 2 bases of the junction unmatched. Germline V gene sequence: CDR1 SGHRS, CDR2 YFSETQ. The CDR3 is CASSLEGTGGYGYTF. DNA for the CDR3: TGCGCCAGCAGCTTGGAAGGGACAGGGGGCTATGGCTACACCTTC.

The CDR3 sequence: CASSPGVWGSSYEQYF. CDR3 nucleotide sequence: TGTGCCAGCAGCCCGGGAGTTTGGGGGAGTTCCTACGAGCAGTACTTC. V is TRBV11-3 and J is TRBJ2-7, with TRBD2 as a possible D gene (6 bases). This CDR3 spans 16 amino acids. The germline V gene encodes CDR1 SGHNT and CDR2 YENEEA. V was pared by 5 bases and J by 1 base, with 18 bases between.

To note about this clone: Sequence at one end of the junction differs from germline and may be a read error. The chain has TRBV10-1 and TRBJ2-2, with TRBD1 matching 9 bases. The CDR3 has 17 amino acids. Germline-derived CDR1 and CDR2 are WNHNN and SYGVQD (reference sequence). Here the CDR3 reads CASSESLGTGNPGELFF. CDR3 nucleotide sequence: TGCGCCAGCAGTGAGTCGCTAGGGACAGGGAACCCCGGGGAGCTGTTTTTT.

The chain carries TRBV4-1 and TRBJ1-4; possibly TRBD1 for D (6 bases). V was pared by 0 bases and J by 6 bases, with 14 bases between. Germline V gene sequence: CDR1 MGHRA, CDR2 YSYEKL. The CDR3 extends over 16 amino acids. The chain's CDR3 is CASSQDRAHRDEKLFF. CDR3 nucleotides: TGCGCCAGCAGCCAAGATCGAGCCCACAGGGATGAAAAACTGTTTTTT.

The CDR3 nucleotides read TGTGCCAGCAGCGCCGAGGAGACAGGGTATGCAGATACGCAGTATTTT. Its translation is CASSAEETGYADTQYF. The chain recombines TRBV5-4 with TRBJ2-3; 7 bases line up with TRBD1. The CDR3 contains 16 residues. Germline V CDR1 and CDR2: SGHNT, YYREEE (reference sequence). V lost 4 bases and J lost 4; bases outside the gene matches: 12.

The rearrangement joins TRBV25-1 to TRBJ2-7; 10 bases map to TRBD1. CDR1 and CDR2 from the germline V gene are MGHDK and SYGVNS. The CDR3 spans 15 residues. Trimming cost V 4 bases and J 2 bases; bases outside gene matches: 5. This chain's CDR3 is CASSGAGTGAYEQYF. The DNA of the CDR3 is TGTGCCAGCAGTGGGGCCGGGACAGGGGCCTACGAGCAGTACTTC.

The V gene is TRBV19, the J gene TRBJ1-2; TRBD1 might be the D (5 bases). Trimming took 4 bases from V and 13 from J, leaving 13 bases between them. The CDR3 is made up of 11 amino acids. Germline CDR1 and CDR2: LNHDA and SQIVND (reference sequence). The DNA of the CDR3 is TGTGCCAGTAGTACCGATCAGGGCCGCACCTTC. This encodes CASSTDQGRTF.

The rearrangement links TRBV23-1 to TRBJ1-5; 9 bases fit TRBD1. TRBV23-1 is sorted into the ORF group, with uncertain function. The CDR3 length is 18 residues. The J segment lost 5 bases and the V segment lost 0 bases, leaving 11 bases of the junction unmatched. CDR3 protein: CASSQSATGDRADQPQHF. The CDR3 coding sequence is TGCGCCAGCAGTCAATCGGCTACCGGGGACAGGGCTGATCAGCCCCAGCATTTT.

V usage is TRBV10-2 and J usage is TRBJ1-5, with 11 bases identical to TRBD1. Looked up from germline, CDR1 is WSHSY and CDR2 is SAAADI. The V and J ends lost 2 bases and 7 bases, in that order; junction bases with no gene match: 4. The CDR3 totals 15 residues. CDR3 sequence (DNA): TGCGCCAGCAGTGAGGGACAGGGGGCATGGCAGCCCCAGCATTTT. It encodes CASSEGQGAWQPQHF.

This chain links TRBV19 with TRBJ1-5, with 10 bases identical to TRBD1. This CDR3 region has 14 residues. The trim removed 3 bases at V and 5 bases at J, leaving 1 base unmatched. Germline assignment: CDR1 LNHDA and CDR2 SQIVND (reference sequence). The CDR3 coding sequence is TGTGCCAGTAGTATGGGACAGGGGCATCAGCCCCAGCATTTT. This codes for CASSMGQGHQPQHF.

The rearrangement uses TRBV11-2 and TRBJ1-1; D is ambiguous. Trimming took off 0 bases at V and 1 base at J, with 6 bases between the two ends. This CDR3 spans 14 amino acids. CDR1 is SGHAT, CDR2 FQNNGV, per germline. The CDR3 protein is CASSLDPWNTEAFF. CDR3 nucleotide sequence: TGTGCCAGCAGCTTAGACCCCTGGAACACTGAAGCTTTCTTT.

The chain combines TRBV7-3 with TRBJ1-2; possible D gene TRBD1, 6 bases. Trimming removed 5 bases at V and 4 bases at J, with 14 bases between. Germline lookup yields CDR1 SGHTA and CDR2 FQGTGA. The CDR3 sequence is 14 residues long. The CDR3, as DNA: TGTGCCAGCAGCCCAAGTTGGGACACCTATGGCTACACCTTC. Amino acids: CASSPSWDTYGYTF.

The chain uses TRBV6-1 and TRBJ2-2; possibly TRBD1 for D (5 bases). This CDR3 comprises 13 residues. V was cut by 6 bases and J by 2 bases, with 7 bases left in between. CDR1 and CDR2 from the germline V gene are MNHNS and SASEGT. The CDR3 reads CASRDRNTGELFF. The DNA for the CDR3 is TGTGCCAGCAGAGACAGAAACACCGGGGAGCTGTTTTTT.

V usage is TRBV4-2 and J usage is TRBJ2-3; D is undetermined. The CDR3 totals 15 residues. Trimming removed 1 base from V and 0 bases from J, with 8 bases in between. Germline-derived CDR1 and CDR2 are LGHNA and YNFKEQ. CDR3 nucleotides: TGTGCCAGCAGCCAAGCTACAGCTAGCACAGATACGCAGTATTTT. Translation: CASSQATASTDTQYF.